The present entry profiles one TCR beta chain with its context. Its target is not known. TCRdb reanalyzed the 5' RACE reads and collapses them to one entry per CDR3 protein, without DNA. This repertoire includes more than 85,000 distinct CDR3 sequences. This sample stems from a study of monozygotic twins with inflammatory bowel disease. Notes on the study in general: Among IBD patients, TCRbeta diversity (inverse Simpson) was lower than in healthy co-twins.

Germline V gene data show CDR1 as SGHAT and CDR2 as FQNNGV. This CDR3 is built from 13 residues. Unsorted whole blood yielded the total RNA, with T cells left unselected. The J gene is TRBJ2-2, the V gene TRBV11-2; TCRdb proposes TRBD1, but this gene call is untestable without DNA. This sequence originates from a human donor with ulcerative colitis or Crohn's disease, or a healthy co-twin of an affected twin (not recorded which). The sample comprised blood. The CDR3 protein is CASRRGQTGELFF.